This T cell receptor beta chain is from a study of blood T cell repertoires in COVID-19. In germline, CDR1 is LGHDT, CDR2 YNNKEL (reference sequence). Trimming cost V 3 bases and J 10 bases; bases outside gene matches: 12. This CDR3 is built from 16 residues. Sequencing was performed with immunoSEQ multiplex PCR; in TCRdb, only in-frame clones are kept and a portion is missing. This table has around 160,000 clones, 80% to 90% appearing once. The source of this sequence is an older woman with COVID-19, enrolled during active disease. The sequenced sample was peripheral blood. The rearrangement joins TRBV3-1 (or the pseudogene TRBV3-2) to TRBJ1-6; 7 nucleotides match TRBD1. CDR3 bases: TGTGCCAGCAGCCAGATGGAGACAGGGTTTCGGTCACCCCTCCACTTT. This codes for CASSQMETGFRSPLHF.